This TCR beta chain stems from a study of blood T cell repertoires in COVID-19. The wider study: Samples representing acute and convalescent COVID-19 were sourced from the United States, Italy and Spain. In each case, the material was cDNA or gDNA derived from T cells, B-cell-depleted T cells, or PBMCs.

Per the original data handling: Amplification from reference gene primers served as the basis for estimated nucleated cell counts. The repertoire was sequenced with immunoSEQ multiplex PCR; TCRdb's copy has only in-frame clones and lacks some. The DNA gave D and trimming, while V, J and clone size come from that table. Among over 120,000 clones listed, 70% to 80% were seen once. Per the germline V gene, CDR1 is SGDLS and CDR2 is YYNGEE. The ends lost 4 bases at V and 5 bases at J; junction bases unmatched: 8. The CDR3 is 15 amino acids. The chain links TRBV9 to TRBJ2-3, with 9 bases identical to TRBD1. What was sequenced was peripheral blood. The sequence came from a woman between 45 and 65 years old with active or convalescent COVID-19. This chain's CDR3 is CASSPRDRVGDTQYF. The CDR3 DNA reads as TGTGCCAGCAGCCCTCGGGACAGGGTGGGAGATACGCAGTATTTT.